Listed below are T cell receptor beta chains from one sample, sequenced in a study of metastatic and nonmetastatic thyroid tumors. TCRdb reprocessed the PCR reads using MiXCR. The table lists tens of thousands of clones, around 17% of them singletons. Sequenced input: tumor tissue. The receptors were gathered from a female donor with papillary thyroid cancer or a benign thyroid nodule (not recorded which). Some clones in this sample may be carry-over from other donors' samples. Each CDR3 is given with its conserved first and last residue. Each record gives: clone size, J gene, D gene, CDR3 length, V gene, CDR3 DNA, CDR3 protein. D genes are given only for firm matches. Clone size is given for some rows only: seen once, a few or many times, or a class if the clone is expanded.

many,TRBJ2-1,-,13,TRBV5-1,TGCGCCAGCTCCGGGACCTCCTACAATGAGCAGTTCTTC,CASSGTSYNEQFF
many,TRBJ1-4,TRBD1,14,TRBV20-1,TGCAGTGCACCGGACAGGCGGACAAATGAAAAACTGTTTTTT,CSAPDRRTNEKLFF
many,TRBJ2-3,-,12,TRBV2,TGTGCCAGCAGTCTGAACACAGATACGCAGTATTTT,CASSLNTDTQYF
-,TRBJ2-2,TRBD1,15,TRBV7-9,TGTGCCAGCAACTCCCGGACAGGGAACACCGGGGAGCTGTTTTTT,CASNSRTGNTGELFF
few,TRBJ2-1,TRBD2,15,TRBV4-2,TGTGCCAGCAGCCAAGCTAGCGGGGGGGCTGAAGAGCAGTTCTTC,CASSQASGGAEEQFF
many,TRBJ2-7,TRBD1,14,TRBV9,TGTGCCAGCAGCGTAGAAGGGGGCGCGTACGAGCAGTACTTC,CASSVEGGAYEQYF
many,TRBJ1-1,-,11,TRBV15,TGTGCCACCAAGACACTCACTGAAGCTTTCTTT,CATKTLTEAFF
medium-sized,TRBJ1-2,-,12,TRBV28,TGTGCCAGCAGTTTTGGGGGGGATGGCTACACCTTC,CASSFGGDGYTF
once,TRBJ2-1,TRBD2,19,TRBV7-1,TGTGCCAGCAGCTCCACCCGGGGCGGGAGGGCCATCTCCTACAATGAGCAGTTCTTC,CASSSTRGGRAISYNEQFF
many,TRBJ1-1,-,12,TRBV5-1,TGCGCCAGCAGCTTTGGGAACACTGAAGCTTTCTTT,CASSFGNTEAFF
many,TRBJ1-1,-,12,TRBV2,TGTGCCAGCAAGACAGAGAGCACTGAAGCTTTCTTT,CASKTESTEAFF
-,TRBJ2-7,TRBD1,15,TRBV6-1,TGTGCCAGCAGTGAGCACCGTGACAGGGAGTTCGAGCAGTACTTC,CASSEHRDREFEQYF
many,TRBJ2-3,-,13,TRBV5-1,TGCGCCAGCAACCCTGGCTCCACAGATACGCAGTATTTT,CASNPGSTDTQYF
-,TRBJ1-2,TRBD1,13,TRBV6-1,TGTGCCAGCAGCCAGGACAGGAGATATGGCTACACCTTC,CASSQDRRYGYTF